This T cell receptor beta chain was identified during a study of cytomegalovirus exposure and HLA in healthy donors. Germline CDR1 is LNHDA and CDR2 is SQIVND (reference sequence). The CDR3 runs to 16 residues. J was trimmed by 5 bases and V by 3 bases; bases with no gene match: 11. 60 Vbeta and 13 Jbeta primers were used in PCR. Profiling relied on immunoSEQ multiplex PCR, and the TCRdb table lists in-frame clones only, not all of them. In all, the sample yields 45,000 to 50,000 clones. The V gene is TRBV19, the J gene TRBJ2-7, with 9 bases that match TRBD1. This receptor was taken from a male donor in good health and CMV-seronegative. The sequencing sample was made of PBMCs. In nucleotides, the CDR3 is TGTGCCAGTAGTATCCCGACAGGGGGTGAGGAGGACGAGCAGTACTTC. Protein product: CASSIPTGGEEDEQYF.